The present T cell receptor (beta chain) was sequenced within a study of CD4 T cells in relation to SARS-CoV-2 and coronaviruses. Study at large: The HLA restriction of the shared crossreactive spike epitopes was mapped. Study-level points and caveats: Crossreactive clones expanded significantly less to SARS-CoV-2 than monoreactive clones.

Uncultured naive and memory CD4+ T cells supplied DNA for deep TCR-beta sequencing. Profiled with immunoSEQ multiplex PCR; TCRdb holds only in-frame clones, not every one. In the table there are roughly 61,000 clones, 75% to 90% of which are singletons. The unexposed donors gave CD4+ T cells in about 2010-2019, prior to COVID-19. Naive and memory CD4+ T cells came from enriched cryopreserved PBMCs. In germline, CDR1 is MDHEN, CDR2 SYDVKM. The germline V and J ends were trimmed by 8 bases and 0 bases, with 18 bases remaining between them. The CDR3 totals 16 residues. Turning to this clone: The antigen remains unidentified.

This clonotype was sampled from a human donor in good health. The rearrangement uses TRBV28 and TRBJ2-3; D remains unclear. The specimen sequenced was memory CD4+ T cells from PBMCs. The CDR3 reads CASRDVLDPSTDTQYF. The CDR3 DNA follows: TGTGCCAGCCGCGATGTCCTAGATCCTAGCACAGATACGCAGTATTTT.